This T cell receptor beta chain was observed in a study of shared clonotypes between healthy human individuals. At a deep level, the assay was run. Every subset had its genomic DNA shared out evenly among several immunoSEQ plates. Libraries were prepared by immunoSEQ multiplex PCR; TCRdb keeps only in-frame clonotypes and omits some of them. The sample holds a few million clones; 93% are singletons and the top ten take less than 2%. This CDR3 region has 17 residues. V shed 3 bases and J shed 0 bases, with 14 bases lying between them. The V gene's germline CDR1 is SGHAT and CDR2 FQNNGV. On this clone: Its target is unknown.

Only CD45RO-negative cells positively selected for CCR7 counted as naive CD8 cells, so terminally differentiated effector memory CD45RA+ cells were excluded. Study results and caveats: Clonotypes which were not shared had lower generation probabilities than clonotypes that all four donors shared.

The rearrangement uses TRBV11-2 and TRBJ2-2; the D is unclear. The TCR sequence derives from a man between 18 and 29 years old in good health. Some clones in this sample may be carry-over from other donors' samples. Input material: naive CD8+ T cells from PBMCs. This chain's CDR3 is CASSFYERPPNTGELFF. The CDR3 nucleotides read TGTGCCAGCAGCTTTTATGAGAGGCCCCCGAACACCGGGGAGCTGTTTTTT.